This T cell receptor (beta chain) is drawn from a study of tumor-infiltrating lymphocytes in oesophageal squamous cell carcinoma. This clonotype counts as medium-sized. This CDR3 has 16 residues. Looked up from germline, CDR1 is ENHRY and CDR2 is SYGVKD. Losses at the gene ends were 10 bases for V and 0 bases for J; bases not matched to a gene: 10. TCRdb independently ran MiXCR on the PCR reads; one entry per CDR3 protein. This table holds over 20,000 distinct CDR3 sequences, 35% to 40% found once. The sequence was obtained from a male donor with esophageal squamous cell carcinoma. The rearrangement uses TRBV10-3 and TRBJ1-5, with 9 bases fitting TRBD1. The specimen was esophageal tumor tissue. The CDR3, as DNA: TGTGCCACTACAGGGGGCAGGTTTAATAGCAATCAGCCCCAGCATTTT. The encoded protein is CATTGGRFNSNQPQHF.